Listed below are T cell receptor beta chains from one sample, sequenced in a study of CD8+CD57+ T cells in acquired aplastic anemia. MiXCR was run by TCRdb on the reads, yielding one entry per CDR3 protein. The data contain 150,000 to 200,000 distinct CDR3 sequences, over 60% of them seen just once; the ten biggest clones take up around 46%. The source material was sorted CD4+, CD8+, or CD8+CD57+ T cells (not recorded which) from PBMCs. The receptor source for this set is a human donor with severe aplastic anemia or a healthy control (not recorded which). CDR3s include the opening cysteine and the closing phenylalanine or tryptophan. A D gene is named only where the DNA matches it firmly. Where a row states a size, it is once, few, many or the class of an expanded clone; other rows omit it.

V	size	J	D	DNA	CDR3
TRBV7-2	few	TRBJ2-7	TRBD1	TGTGCCAGCAGCTTAGGGGGACAGTCCACCTACGAGCAGTACTTC	CASSLGGQSTYEQYF
TRBV7-2	-	TRBJ2-3	TRBD1	TGTGCCAGCAGTTACGTCTCCCTCGGACAGGGGGCGGCAGATACGCAGTATTTT	CASSYVSLGQGAADTQYF
TRBV5-1	-	TRBJ2-5	-	TGCGCCAGCAGCCAGGACGGAGCCTTCCAAGAGACCCAGTACTTC	CASSQDGAFQETQYF
TRBV15	few	TRBJ1-4	TRBD1	TGTGCCACCAGCAGTCAGAGACAGGGCCTTAATGAAAAACTGTTTTTT	CATSSQRQGLNEKLFF
TRBV20-1	-	TRBJ2-7	TRBD2	TGCAGTGCTTATAGCGGGGGGGCACACGAGCAGTACTTC	CSAYSGGAHEQYF
TRBV6-2/TRBV6-3	-	TRBJ2-7	-	TGTGCCAGCACCGCTGACACGTACGAGCAGTACTTC	CASTADTYEQYF
TRBV7-9	-	TRBJ2-3	-	TGTGCCAGCAACAAGGGGGATACGCAGTATTTT	CASNKGDTQYF
TRBV7-9	many	TRBJ2-5	-	TGTGCCAGCAGATACGGACCACAAGAGACCCAGTACTTC	CASRYGPQETQYF
TRBV10-3	-	TRBJ2-7	TRBD1	TGTGCCAGCGGGGGACAGGGAGGCTCCTACGAGCAGTACTTC	CASGGQGGSYEQYF
TRBV5-5	once	TRBJ2-3	-	TGTGCCAGCAGCCCGGAGGTCACAGATACGCAGTATTTT	CASSPEVTDTQYF
TRBV11-2	many	TRBJ2-7	-	TGTGCCAGCATCACTGGGGATTCCTACGAGCAGTACTTC	CASITGDSYEQYF
TRBV12-3/TRBV12-4	-	TRBJ2-7	-	TGTGCCAGCGGAGGGTCCTACTCCTACGAGCAGTACTTC	CASGGSYSYEQYF
TRBV20-1	-	TRBJ1-4	-	TGCAGTGCTGGAGATATGGGAGGGGACGAAAAACTGTTTTTT	CSAGDMGGDEKLFF
TRBV10-3	-	TRBJ2-7	-	TGTGCCATCAGCCAGGACAGCTCCTACGAGCAGTACTTC	CAISQDSSYEQYF
TRBV7-9	once	TRBJ1-1	TRBD1	TGTGCCAGCAGCGTAACGACAGGGCTGGACACTGAAGCTTTCTTT	CASSVTTGLDTEAFF
TRBV29-1	-	TRBJ2-7	-	TGCAGCGTTGAAGGGATGGGGGTGGGTGAGCAGTACTTC	CSVEGMGVGEQYF
TRBV7-2	-	TRBJ1-6	-	TGTGCCAGCAGCTTAGACGGGGGACTGGTCGCTTCACTCCTCCACTTT	CASSLDGGLVASLLHF
TRBV7-9	few	TRBJ2-7	-	TGTGCCAGCAGCTTCGCGCTCGATTCGAGGGAGCAGTACTTC	CASSFALDSREQYF